The 9 T cell receptor beta chains listed next were all sequenced from one sample in a study of technical replicates of blood from a handful of donors listed by TCRdb under 2017. Library prep was done by the immunoSEQ multiplex PCR assay. TCRdb mirrors the immuneACCESS table, restricted to in-frame sequences. Some clones are absent from its copies; in checked studies, under half trace to an unresolved V gene, and the reason for the others is unknown. The sample has about 73,000 clones on record, approximately 90% of them singletons. The top ten hold about 4.5% of the sample. The source material was PBMCs. The receptors were gathered from a human donor in good health. Some clones in this sample may be carry-over from other donors' samples.

This clone is labeled medium-sized. This specimen includes other DNA sequences encoding the same CDR3. The chain has TRBV5-1 and TRBJ2-1; the match to TRBD2 covers 8 bases. J lost 4 bases, V lost 2 bases, and 2 bases had no gene match. Germline CDR1 is SGHRS and CDR2 is YFSETQ. This CDR3 is built from 14 residues. The CDR3 nucleotides read TGCGCCAGCAGCTTCGGGGGGGGGTACAATGAGCAGTTCTTC. Its translation is CASSFGGGYNEQFF.

The chain employs TRBV25-1 and TRBJ2-2; D is perhaps TRBD2 (7 bases). The germline gives CDR1 MGHDK, CDR2 SYGVNS. The CDR3 contains 15 residues. The ends were cut back, 7 bases at V and 3 bases at J, with 15 bases in the middle. The chain's CDR3 is CASTRGGLDTGELFF. For the CDR3, the DNA is TGTGCCAGCACAAGGGGGGGCCTGGACACCGGGGAGCTGTTTTTT.

This clone was counted a few times. The chain joins TRBV14 to TRBJ1-1; 12 bases fit TRBD1. The germline V gene has CDR1 SGHDN and CDR2 FVKESK. Losses at the gene ends were 1 base for V and 3 bases for J; bases not matched to a gene: 3. The CDR3 is 16 residues long. The CDR3 DNA reads TGTGCCAGCAGCCAAGTGGGACAGGGGGCCTACACTGAAGCTTTCTTT. Its translation is CASSQVGQGAYTEAFF.

This chain joins TRBV14 and TRBJ2-5; 10 bases fit TRBD2. With 4 bases clipped from V and 0 bases from J, the junction kept 11 bases outside the gene matches. CDR1 SGHDN and CDR2 FVKESK come from the germline V gene. The CDR3 has 18 residues. For the CDR3, the DNA is TGTGCCAGCAGCCCCCTAAGGTATAGCGGGAGGTACCAAGAGACCCAGTACTTC. It yields the protein CASSPLRYSGRYQETQYF.

The chain couples TRBV10-2 to TRBJ2-2; possible D gene TRBD2, 6 bases. Germline assignment: CDR1 WSHSY and CDR2 SAAADI. V was shortened by 6 bases and J by 0 bases, with 11 bases between the two germline ends. The length of the CDR3 is 15 residues. DNA of the CDR3: TGCGCCAGCAGGGATAGCGGAACGAACACCGGGGAGCTGTTTTTT. Its translation is CASRDSGTNTGELFF.

This clone was seen only a few times. The chain is built from TRBV10-3 and TRBJ1-1, with unresolved D. CDR1 and CDR2 (germline): ENHRY, SYGVKD. The CDR3 consists of 14 residues. The ends were cut back, 4 bases at V and 0 bases at J, with 9 bases in the middle. CDR3 coding DNA: TGTGCCATCAGTGCAACTGCCATGAACACTGAAGCTTTCTTT. It yields the protein CAISATAMNTEAFF.

The chain uses TRBV6-1 and TRBJ2-1; possibly TRBD1 for D (5 bases). The CDR3 extends over 13 amino acids. V was clipped by 6 bases and J by 9 bases, with 15 bases between them. Germline CDR1 MNHNS, CDR2 SASEGT. CDR3: CASRPPGSPEQFF. CDR3 bases: TGTGCCAGCAGACCCCCAGGGTCCCCTGAGCAGTTCTTC.

The rearrangement links TRBV23-1 to TRBJ1-5; 7 bases line up with TRBD1. TRBV23-1 is recorded as an ORF, its role being uncertain. The CDR3 extends over 17 amino acids. Losses at the gene ends were 1 base for V and 7 bases for J; bases not matched to a gene: 13. The CDR3 nucleotides are TGCGCCAGCAGTCAATTAGTACAGGGGAACCTGGGGCAGCCCCAGCATTTT. Amino acid sequence: CASSQLVQGNLGQPQHF.

The V and J genes are TRBV10-1 and TRBJ1-2; D remains unclear. From germline, CDR1 is WNHNN and CDR2 SYGVQD (reference sequence). CDR3 length: 12 amino acids. The V end was cut by 4 bases, the J end by 8 bases, with 11 bases between. In DNA, the CDR3 is TGCGCCAGCAGTGGGCCTCTCCGCGGCTACACCTTC. Encoded protein: CASSGPLRGYTF.